One sample yielded the 14 T cell receptor beta chains listed below, sequenced in a study of T cells in Graves' hyperthyroidism and ophthalmopathy. RNA transcripts provided the source from which TCR beta CDR3 regions were amplified. Primed by the HTBI set, a first-round RT-PCR was run on the TCR CDR3. TCRdb re-called the multiplex PCR reads through MiXCR, storing one row per CDR3 protein. Among under 400,000 distinct CDR3 sequences listed, around 20% were seen once. The sequencing input was blood. The receptors were sampled from a woman in her fifties or sixties with Graves' hyperthyroidism.

There are many counts of this clonotype. The V gene is TRBV18, the J gene TRBJ2-5; D uncertain. Trimming cost V 0 bases and J 1 base, with 6 bases left between them. CDR3 length: 14 residues. CDR1 and CDR2 from the germline V gene are KGHSH and LQKENI. The CDR3, as DNA: TGTGCCAGCTCACCACCGGGCCGCCAAGAGACCCAGTACTTC. Amino acid sequence: CASSPPGRQETQYF.

This clonotype was picked up many times. DNA for the CDR3: TGTGCCAGCAGCTTAGGCGGGATAGTCACAGATACGCAGTATTTT. It encodes CASSLGGIVTDTQYF. V is TRBV7-3 and J is TRBJ2-3; the D gene is possibly TRBD2 (6 bases). The CDR3 contains 15 residues. The germline gives CDR1 SGHTA, CDR2 FQGTGA. Trimming took 2 bases from V and 2 from J, leaving 11 bases between them. Looking up the rest from reference TRBV7-3 and TRBJ2-3 gives the full variable domain: GAGVSQTPSNKVTEKGKYVELRCDPISGHTALYWYRQSLGQGPEFLIYFQGTGAADDSGLPNDRFFAVRPEGSVSTLKIQRTERGDSAVYLCASSLGGIVTDTQYFGPGTRLTVL.

The chain couples TRBV12-3 or TRBV12-4 to TRBJ2-7; tentatively, D is TRBD2 (5 bases). CDR3 length: 13 residues. Trimming removed 7 bases at V and 1 base at J, with 11 bases between. The CDR3 here is CASNLRRSYEQYF. The CDR3 coding sequence is TGTGCCAGCAACCTTCGGAGGTCCTACGAGCAGTACTTC.

A few counts support this clonotype. The V gene is TRBV29-1, the J gene TRBJ2-5, with D unclear. The length of the CDR3 is 14 residues. Looked up from germline, CDR1 is SQVTM and CDR2 is ANQGSEA. V was pared by 2 bases and J by 2 bases, with 12 bases between. The CDR3, as DNA: TGCAGCGTTGAACCTCTGAGGCGGCAAGAGACCCAGTACTTC. Encoded protein: CSVEPLRRQETQYF. Filled out from reference TRBV29-1 and TRBJ2-5, the complete variable domain reads SAVISQKPSRDICQRGTSLTIQCQVDSQVTMMFWYRQQPGQSLTLIATANQGSEATYESGFVIDKFPISRPNLTFSTLTVSNMSPEDSSIYLCSVEPLRRQETQYFGPGTRLLVL.

In its sample, this clonotype was seen many times. This rearrangement joins TRBV6-1 to TRBJ2-7; 11 bases line up with TRBD2. The CDR3 sequence is 16 residues long. Germline CDR1 reads MNHNS; CDR2 reads SASEGT. V shed 5 bases and J 2 bases; nucleotides not matched to a gene: 8. The CDR3 bases are TGTGCCAGCAGTCACCCGGGACTAGCGGACCCCTACGAGCAGTACTTC. Residues: CASSHPGLADPYEQYF.

Ten or more counts support this clonotype. The chain has TRBV19 and TRBJ2-1; D not certain. From germline, CDR1 is LNHDA and CDR2 SQIVND (reference sequence). CDR3 length: 16 amino acids. Trimming removed 5 bases from V and 5 bases from J, with 19 bases in between. In DNA form, the CDR3 reads TGTGCCAGTAGTGAATCCAGGCGTTTTAGGGACAATGAGCAGTTCTTC. Residues: CASSESRRFRDNEQFF.

The genes are TRBV29-1 and TRBJ2-1; 10 bases align to TRBD1. Losses at the gene ends were 4 bases for V and 10 bases for J; bases not matched to a gene: 10. In germline, CDR1 is SQVTM, CDR2 ANQGSEA. The CDR3 totals 14 residues. CDR3 coding DNA: TGCAGCGTTGGGGACAGGGGAACGCGAGGGGAGCAGTTCTTC. Amino acid sequence: CSVGDRGTRGEQFF.

In its sample, this clonotype was seen many times. This chain connects TRBV29-1 to TRBJ2-5; D remains ambiguous. Germline CDR1 is SQVTM and CDR2 is ANQGSEA. Trimming removed 2 bases at V and 2 bases at J, with 9 bases between. The CDR3 has 13 amino acids. The CDR3 DNA is TGCAGCGTTGAAAAGGGCCCTCAAGAGACCCAGTACTTC. Protein product: CSVEKGPQETQYF.

Regarding this clonotype: This may be a read error, as it is one base from a much larger clone. The V and J genes are TRBV7-6 and TRBJ2-5; 12 bases match TRBD1. Per the germline V gene, CDR1 is SGHVS and CDR2 is FNYEAQ. There are 16 residues in the CDR3. The CDR3 protein is CAGSPRDRGLLETQYF. The CDR3 DNA reads TGTGCCGGCAGCCCCCGGGACAGGGGGCTCCTGGAGACCCAGTACTTC.

Ten or more counts support this clonotype. The rearrangement joins TRBV3-1 to TRBJ1-5; a weak D match, TRBD1 (5 bases). Germline V gene sequence: CDR1 LGHDT, CDR2 YNNKEL (reference sequence). The CDR3 covers 12 residues. V was trimmed by 1 base and J by 12 bases, leaving 10 bases between them. DNA of the CDR3: TGTGCCAGCAGCCAAGGGGACCGAGGCCAGCATTTT. The encoded protein is CASSQGDRGQHF.

This clonotype has a single count. A much larger clone differs by one base, so this may be a read error. The chain uses TRBV5-1 and TRBJ2-2; tentative D call: TRBD2 (6 bases). Germline CDR1 and CDR2: SGHRS and YFSETQ. This CDR3 is built from 17 residues. CDR3 bases: TGCGCCGGCAGCCGGGGGTTGGCCAGACCGAACACCGGGGAGCTGTTTTTT. Its protein product is CAGSRGLARPNTGELFF. The full variable domain, its missing parts supplied by reference TRBV5-1 and TRBJ2-2, is KAGVTQTPRYLIKTRGQQVTLSCSPISGHRSVSWYQQTPGQGLQFLFEYFSETQRNKGNFPGRFSGRQFSNSRSEMNVSTLELGDSALYLCAGSRGLARPNTGELFFGEGSRLTVL.

The rearrangement joins TRBV24-1 to TRBJ2-1; no firm D call. The CDR3 is 13 amino acids. Germline V CDR1 and CDR2: KGHDR, SFDVKD. With 3 bases removed from V and 10 bases from J, the gap between germline ends came to 12 bases. CDR3 in amino acids: CATSDELFLEQFF. As DNA, the CDR3 is TGTGCCACCAGTGATGAACTTTTCTTAGAGCAGTTCTTC.

With regard to this clonotype: This could be a read error, since a much larger clone is one nucleotide away. The V call is TRBV6-1, the J call TRBJ2-1, with TRBD2 identical over 9 bases. There are 15 residues in the CDR3. From germline, CDR1 is MNHNS and CDR2 SASEGT. The DNA of the CDR3 is TGTGCCAGCAGTCCTTCTAGCGGGGTTGGCAATGAGCGGTTCTTC. Protein: CASSPSSGVGNERFF.

The rearrangement links TRBV29-1 to TRBJ2-7; no clear D gene. V was cut by 7 bases and J by 2 bases, with 12 bases left in between. Germline V lookup: CDR1 SQVTM, CDR2 ANQGSEA. CDR3 size: 12 residues. CDR3 residues: CSAAGPTYEQYF. The CDR3 DNA is TGCAGCGCGGCCGGGCCGACCTACGAGCAGTACTTC.